Given below is one T cell receptor (beta chain) in context. These data belong to a study of blood T cell repertoires in COVID-19. Overall study context: Spain, Italy and the United States supplied samples that represented acute and convalescent COVID-19.

Generated by immunoSEQ multiplex PCR, the TCRdb table keeps only in-frame clones and is missing some. The sample shows around 160,000 clones, 87% of them seen only once. Participants were aged roughly 18 to 90 years, lived in over 20 US areas, and enrolled virtually. Participant-reported clinical history was the basis for cohort assignment. Germline loops: CDR1 LNHDA, CDR2 SQIVND (reference sequence). Trimming cost V 6 bases and J 4 bases, with 15 bases left between them. The CDR3 sequence is 14 residues long. The sequencing input was PBMCs or T cells enriched from blood (not recorded which). The chain links TRBV19 to TRBJ1-2, with D perhaps matching TRBD1 (6 bases). This receptor was obtained from a woman aged 40 to 50 who had been exposed to COVID-19. The CDR3 region is CASRRPQGFYGYTF. For the CDR3, the DNA is TGTGCCAGTAGACGTCCTCAGGGGTTCTATGGCTACACCTTC.